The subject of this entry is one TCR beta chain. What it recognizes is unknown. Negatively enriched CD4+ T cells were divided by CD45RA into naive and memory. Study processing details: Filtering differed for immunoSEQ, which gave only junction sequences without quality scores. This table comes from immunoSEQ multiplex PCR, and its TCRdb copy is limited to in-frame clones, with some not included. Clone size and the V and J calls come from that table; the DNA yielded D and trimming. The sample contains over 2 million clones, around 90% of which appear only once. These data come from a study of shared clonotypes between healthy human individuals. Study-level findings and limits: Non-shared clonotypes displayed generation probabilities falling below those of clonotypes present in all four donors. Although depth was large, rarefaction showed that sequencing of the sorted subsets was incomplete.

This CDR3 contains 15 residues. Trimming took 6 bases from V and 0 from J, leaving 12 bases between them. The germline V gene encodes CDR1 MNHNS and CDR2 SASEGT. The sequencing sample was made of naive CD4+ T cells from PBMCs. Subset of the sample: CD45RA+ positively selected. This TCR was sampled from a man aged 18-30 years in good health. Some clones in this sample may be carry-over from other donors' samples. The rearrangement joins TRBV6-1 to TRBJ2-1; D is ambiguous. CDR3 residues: CASSPSRASYNEQFF. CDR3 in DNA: TGTGCCAGCAGCCCCAGCCGGGCCTCCTACAATGAGCAGTTCTTC.